This T cell receptor (beta chain) was captured by sequencing in a study of T cells in Graves' hyperthyroidism and ophthalmopathy. Whole-study results and caveats: Through a model of 13 V-J features, ophthalmopathy was separated from stable hyperthyroidism.

Isolation of PBMCs was performed on around 9.8 ml fresh peripheral blood. With regard to this clonotype: The antigen is undetermined.

V lost 5 bases, J lost 6 bases, and 9 bases stayed unmatched. This CDR3 region has 15 residues. From germline, CDR1 is SGHDT and CDR2 YYEEEE. Amplification of TCR beta CDR3 regions was performed using RNA transcripts as template. Primed by the HTBI set, a first-round RT-PCR was run on the TCR CDR3. TCRdb processed the multiplex PCR reads anew with MiXCR; each CDR3 protein has one entry. In the table there are a few hundred thousand distinct CDR3 sequences, over 20% of which are singletons. Sequencing was done on a sample of blood. V usage is TRBV5-6 and J usage is TRBJ1-2; 11 positions agree with TRBD1. The sequence was obtained from a man aged 30-40 years with Graves' ophthalmopathy. As DNA, the CDR3 is TGTGCCAGCAGTCCTGGGACAGGGGGTAGGGATGGCTACACCTTC. Translation gives CASSPGTGGRDGYTF.